A single sample gave rise to the 18 T cell receptor beta chains below, sequenced in a study of blood T cell repertoires in COVID-19. Assay: immunoSEQ multiplex PCR; the TCRdb copy retains only in-frame clones and omits some. Of under 300,000 clones listed, 70% to 85% are singletons. The sample comprised peripheral blood. All receptors derive from a middle-aged woman with active or convalescent COVID-19.

CDR3: CAISALAGGTGELFF. DNA of the CDR3: TGTGCCATCAGTGCATTGGCAGGGGGGACCGGGGAGCTGTTTTTT. The V call is TRBV10-3, the J call TRBJ2-2, with D tentatively TRBD1 (7 bases). Germline V gene lookup returns CDR1 ENHRY and CDR2 SYGVKD. The V and J ends lost 4 bases and 5 bases respectively, with 14 bases between them. The CDR3 loop spans 15 amino acids.

The V gene is TRBV19, the J gene TRBJ1-4; D perhaps matches TRBD1 (6 bases). The CDR3 is 15 amino acids. Germline CDR1 is LNHDA and CDR2 is SQIVND (reference sequence). V lost 3 bases and J 8 bases, leaving 16 bases between the germline ends. Here the CDR3 reads CASSMGDKGREKLFF. As DNA, the CDR3 is TGTGCCAGTAGTATGGGGGACAAGGGGCGCGAAAAACTGTTTTTT.

The chain combines TRBV27 with TRBJ2-3, with TRBD1 matching 7 bases. Germline V CDR1 and CDR2: MNHEY, SMNVEV (reference sequence). J lost 0 bases, V lost 4 bases, and 4 bases had no gene match. The CDR3 runs 15 residues. CDR3 sequence reads: CASSYGQASTDTQYF. The CDR3 DNA follows: TGTGCCAGCAGTTACGGACAGGCGAGCACAGATACGCAGTATTTT.

This clone has only one observation. This chain links TRBV14 with TRBJ1-1, with D perhaps TRBD1 (6 bases). The CDR3 contains 16 residues. The V end was cut by 4 bases, the J end by 0 bases, with 15 bases between. Germline CDR1 SGHDN, CDR2 FVKESK. CDR3: CASSPDVWGLNTEAFF. DNA for the CDR3: TGTGCCAGCAGCCCCGATGTTTGGGGGCTGAACACTGAAGCTTTCTTT.

V is TRBV5-5 and J is TRBJ1-6; the D is unclear. Looked up from germline, CDR1 is SGHKS and CDR2 is YYEKEE (reference sequence). The CDR3 loop spans 15 amino acids. V was shortened by 2 bases and J by 10 bases, with 16 bases between the two germline ends. This CDR3 is CASSFNVAAGSPLHF. In nucleotides, the CDR3 is TGTGCCAGCAGCTTCAACGTGGCCGCGGGCTCACCCCTCCACTTT.

This clone was counted once. The J gene is TRBJ2-1, the V gene TRBV12-3 or TRBV12-4; D unclear. The CDR3 contains 11 residues. The V end was cut by 6 bases, the J end by 9 bases, with 9 bases between. CDR3 DNA: TGTGCCAGCAGCACTTCATTTGAGCAGTTCTTC. Amino acid sequence: CASSTSFEQFF.

This clone was found a few times. The chain joins TRBV19 to TRBJ2-1, with 10 bases identical to TRBD2. The CDR3 is 16 amino acids. Germline V gives CDR1 LNHDA, CDR2 SQIVND (reference sequence). V shed 5 bases, J shed 8 bases, and the junction held 12 bases outside the gene matches. CDR3 in amino acids: CASSASSGGFLYEQFF. CDR3 sequence (DNA): TGTGCCAGTAGTGCCTCTAGCGGGGGCTTTCTTTATGAGCAGTTCTTC.

The gene calls are TRBV14 and TRBJ1-6, with D uncertain. The germline gives CDR1 SGHDN, CDR2 FVKESK. This CDR3 region has 14 residues. V was trimmed by 4 bases and J by 7 bases, leaving 11 bases between them. CDR3 coding DNA: TGTGCCAGCAGCCCCCGGCTGGAGAATTCACCCCTCCACTTT. Translation: CASSPRLENSPLHF.

The gene calls are TRBV21-1 and TRBJ1-1; the table's TRBD1 call for D was not verified on the DNA. TRBV21-1 is an annotated pseudogene. This CDR3 is built from 17 residues. This CDR3 reads CASSQLSINKGDTEAFF. The DNA of the CDR3 is TGTGCCAGCAGTCAGTTGTCGATTAACAAAGGGGACACTGAAGCTTTCTTT.

This clone was observed a few times. The CDR3 is CASSPSGGPGETQYF. The CDR3 DNA sequence: TGCGCCAGCAGTCCTAGCGGGGGGCCGGGGGAGACCCAGTACTTC. The gene calls are TRBV5-1 and TRBJ2-5; TRBD2 aligns across 11 bases. Germline V gene sequence: CDR1 SGHRS, CDR2 YFSETQ. Trimming at V came to 5 bases and at J to 5 bases, leaving 8 bases not matched to a gene. The CDR3 runs to 15 residues. The entire variable domain, with the rest obtained from reference TRBV5-1 and TRBJ2-5, is as follows: KAGVTQTPRYLIKTRGQQVTLSCSPISGHRSVSWYQQTPGQGLQFLFEYFSETQRNKGNFPGRFSGRQFSNSRSEMNVSTLELGDSALYLCASSPSGGPGETQYFGPGTRLLVL.

The J gene is TRBJ1-6, the V gene TRBV5-1; 12 bases align to TRBD1. This CDR3 comprises 16 residues. V trimming: 3 bases; J trimming: 5 bases; junction bases outside the gene matches: 3. Germline V gene lookup returns CDR1 SGHRS and CDR2 YFSETQ. The DNA for the CDR3 is TGCGCCAGCAGCTGGGGGGACAGGGGGCATAATTCACCCCTCCACTTT. This encodes CASSWGDRGHNSPLHF.

The chain joins TRBV7-9 to TRBJ1-2, with D possibly being TRBD1 (5 bases). V lost 1 base and J 4 bases, leaving 25 bases between the germline ends. The CDR3 contains 19 residues. CDR1 SEHNR and CDR2 FQNEAQ come from the germline V gene (reference sequence). The CDR3 DNA is TGTGCCAGCAGCTTAGGGGGGGAGGTGGCGGAGCTTTCCTCCTATGGCTACACCTTC. Translating it yields CASSLGGEVAELSSYGYTF. Drawing the rest from reference TRBV7-9 and TRBJ1-2, the complete variable domain is DTGVSQNPRHKITKRGQNVTFRCDPISEHNRLYWYRQTLGQGPEFLTYFQNEAQLEKSRLLSDRFSAERPKGSFSTLEIQRTEQGDSAMYLCASSLGGEVAELSSYGYTFGSGTRLTVV.

The chain couples TRBV18 to TRBJ2-1, with TRBD2 matching over 7 bases. The germline CDR1 and CDR2 sequences are KGHSH and LQKENI. J was trimmed by 4 bases and V by 5 bases; bases with no gene match: 14. The CDR3 has 17 amino acids. CDR3 DNA: TGTGCCAGCTCATTAATAACGGGGGGACTCTTATACAATGAGCAGTTCTTC. Translation: CASSLITGGLLYNEQFF.

This chain connects TRBV3-1 (or the pseudogene TRBV3-2) to TRBJ1-2; 12 nucleotides align to TRBD1. After removal of 4 bases from V and 6 bases from J, the junction contained 6 bases not matched to a gene. The CDR3 is made up of 15 amino acids. The germline V gene has CDR1 LGHDT and CDR2 YNNKEL (reference sequence). CDR3 DNA sequence: TGTGCCAGCAGCCGTCCCGGGACAGGGGGCAATGGCTACACCTTC. Protein: CASSRPGTGGNGYTF.

The chain combines TRBV3-1 (or the pseudogene TRBV3-2) with TRBJ1-1; D gene unclear. From germline, CDR1 is LGHDT and CDR2 YNNKEL (reference sequence). The CDR3 is 14 residues long. V lost 6 bases to trimming and J lost 4 bases, with 15 bases between them. CDR3 region: CASRPGMAGTEAFF. The DNA for the CDR3 is TGTGCCAGCAGACCGGGCATGGCGGGCACTGAAGCTTTCTTT.

A word on this clone: A junction end diverges from the germline sequence, so it may reflect a read error. V gene TRBV5-1 combines with J gene TRBJ1-1; 7 nucleotides line up with TRBD1. The germline CDR1 and CDR2 sequences are SGHRS and YFSETQ. The CDR3 length is 18 residues. The chain's CDR3 is CASSTGQYGLSMNSEAFF. The CDR3 coding sequence is TGCGCCAGCAGCACGGGACAGTATGGGCTTTCCATGAACAGTGAAGCTTTCTTT.

V gene TRBV30 combines with J gene TRBJ1-4; D is unresolved. The length of the CDR3 is 13 residues. Germline values: CDR1 GTSNPN, CDR2 SVGIG (reference sequence). V dropped 3 bases and J dropped 7 bases, with 12 bases sitting between them. The CDR3 sequence is CAWSDQPGEKLFF. The CDR3 DNA sequence: TGTGCCTGGAGCGACCAACCGGGTGAAAAACTGTTTTTT. Full variable domain (outside the CDR3, taken from reference TRBV30 and TRBJ1-4): SQTIHQWPATLVQPVGSPLSLECTVEGTSNPNLYWYRQAAGRGLQLLFYSVGIGQISSEVPQNLSASRPQDRQFILSSKKLLLSDSGFYLCAWSDQPGEKLFFGSGTQLSVL.

The chain employs TRBV10-3 and TRBJ2-2; 10 bases are a match to TRBD1. This CDR3 has 14 residues. Germline values: CDR1 ENHRY, CDR2 SYGVKD. V dropped 6 bases and J dropped 7; count of bases not matched to a gene: 5. CDR3 sequence (DNA): TGTGCCATCAGGGGACAGGGGAGCGGCGGGGAGCTGTTTTTT. Residues: CAIRGQGSGGELFF.